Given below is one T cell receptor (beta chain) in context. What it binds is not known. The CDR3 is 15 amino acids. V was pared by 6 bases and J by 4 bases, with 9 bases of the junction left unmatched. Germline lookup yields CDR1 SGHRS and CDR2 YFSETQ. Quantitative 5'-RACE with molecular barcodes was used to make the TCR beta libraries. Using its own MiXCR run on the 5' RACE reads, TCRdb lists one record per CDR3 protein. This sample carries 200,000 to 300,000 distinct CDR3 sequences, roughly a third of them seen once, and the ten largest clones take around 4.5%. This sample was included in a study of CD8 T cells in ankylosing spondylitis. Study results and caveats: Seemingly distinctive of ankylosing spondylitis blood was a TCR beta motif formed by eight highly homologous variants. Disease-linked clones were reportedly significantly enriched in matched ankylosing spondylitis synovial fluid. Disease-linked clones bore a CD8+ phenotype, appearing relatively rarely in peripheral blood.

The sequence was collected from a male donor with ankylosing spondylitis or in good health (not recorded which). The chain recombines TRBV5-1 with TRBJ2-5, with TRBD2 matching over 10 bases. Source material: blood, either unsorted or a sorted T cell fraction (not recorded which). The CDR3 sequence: CASTISGGAAETQYF. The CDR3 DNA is TGCGCCAGCACCATAAGCGGGGGGGCCGCAGAGACCCAGTACTTC.